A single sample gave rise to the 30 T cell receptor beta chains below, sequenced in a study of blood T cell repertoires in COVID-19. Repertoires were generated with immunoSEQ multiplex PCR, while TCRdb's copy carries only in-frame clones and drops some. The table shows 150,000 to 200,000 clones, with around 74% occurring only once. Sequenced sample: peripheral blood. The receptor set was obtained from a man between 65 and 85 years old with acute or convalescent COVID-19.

The CDR3 DNA reads TGTGCCAGCAGTTTCCAGACGGATATGAGGGCCTCTGGAAACACCATATATTTT. It specifies CASSFQTDMRASGNTIYF. The V gene is TRBV28, the J gene TRBJ1-3; D call uncertain. CDR1 and CDR2 from the germline V gene are MDHEN and SYDVKM. Trimming stripped 3 bases from V and 0 bases from J, with 18 bases between. The CDR3 loop spans 18 amino acids.

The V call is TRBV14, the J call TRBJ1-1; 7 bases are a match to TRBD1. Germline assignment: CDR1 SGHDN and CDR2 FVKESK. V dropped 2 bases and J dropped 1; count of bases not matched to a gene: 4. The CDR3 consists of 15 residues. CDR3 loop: CASSQFQGGNTEAFF. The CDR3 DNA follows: TGTGCCAGCAGCCAATTCCAGGGGGGGAACACTGAAGCTTTCTTT.

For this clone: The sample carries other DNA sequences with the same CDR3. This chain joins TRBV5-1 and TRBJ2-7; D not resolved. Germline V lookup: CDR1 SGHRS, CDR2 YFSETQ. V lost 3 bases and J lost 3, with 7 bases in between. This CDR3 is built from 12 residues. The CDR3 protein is CASSSGVYEQYF. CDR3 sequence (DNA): TGCGCCAGCAGCTCTGGAGTCTACGAGCAGTACTTC.

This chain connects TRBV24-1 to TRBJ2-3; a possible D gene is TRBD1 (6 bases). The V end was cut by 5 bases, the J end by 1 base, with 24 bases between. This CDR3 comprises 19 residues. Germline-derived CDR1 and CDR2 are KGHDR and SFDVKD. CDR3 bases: TGTGCCACCAGTGCTAAGACAGGCCTCGGGACCCTTCGCACAGATACGCAGTATTTT. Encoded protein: CATSAKTGLGTLRTDTQYF.

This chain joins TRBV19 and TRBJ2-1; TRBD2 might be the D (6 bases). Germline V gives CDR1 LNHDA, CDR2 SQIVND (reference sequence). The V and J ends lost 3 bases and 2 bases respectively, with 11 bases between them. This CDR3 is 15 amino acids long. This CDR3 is CASSILATTYNEQFF. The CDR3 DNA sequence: TGTGCCAGTAGTATCCTAGCGACGACCTACAATGAGCAGTTCTTC.

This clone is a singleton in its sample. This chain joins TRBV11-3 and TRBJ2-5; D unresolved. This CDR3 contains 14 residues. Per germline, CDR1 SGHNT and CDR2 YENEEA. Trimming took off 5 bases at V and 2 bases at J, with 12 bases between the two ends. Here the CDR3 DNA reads TGTGCCAGCAGCACGGGTCCCTCACAAGAGACCCAGTACTTC. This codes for CASSTGPSQETQYF.

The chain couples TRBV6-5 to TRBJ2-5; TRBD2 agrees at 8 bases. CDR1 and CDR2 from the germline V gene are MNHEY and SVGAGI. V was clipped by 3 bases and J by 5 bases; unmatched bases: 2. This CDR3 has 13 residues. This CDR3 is CASSYSGGETQYF. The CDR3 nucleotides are TGTGCCAGCAGTTATTCGGGGGGGGAGACCCAGTACTTC.

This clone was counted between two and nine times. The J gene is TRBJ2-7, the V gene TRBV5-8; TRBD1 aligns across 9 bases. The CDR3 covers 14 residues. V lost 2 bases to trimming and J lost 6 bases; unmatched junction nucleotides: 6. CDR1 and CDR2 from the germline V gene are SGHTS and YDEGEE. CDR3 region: CASSLGQGIREQYF. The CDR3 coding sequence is TGTGCCAGCAGCTTAGGACAGGGGATACGCGAGCAGTACTTC.

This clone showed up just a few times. CDR3 nucleotide sequence: TGTGCCAGCAGGACATTAGGCAATGAGCAGTTCTTC. This gives the protein CASRTLGNEQFF. This sequence joins TRBV28 and TRBJ2-1; no clear D. Looked up from germline, CDR1 is MDHEN and CDR2 is SYDVKM. The CDR3 extends over 12 amino acids. V was trimmed by 6 bases and J by 6 bases, leaving 9 bases between them.

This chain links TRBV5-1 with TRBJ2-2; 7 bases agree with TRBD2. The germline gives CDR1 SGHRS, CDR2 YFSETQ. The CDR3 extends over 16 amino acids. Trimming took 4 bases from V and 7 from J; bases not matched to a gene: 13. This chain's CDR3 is CASSRDAAGVGGELFF. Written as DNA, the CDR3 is TGCGCCAGCAGCAGGGACGCCGCGGGAGTGGGCGGGGAGCTGTTTTTT.

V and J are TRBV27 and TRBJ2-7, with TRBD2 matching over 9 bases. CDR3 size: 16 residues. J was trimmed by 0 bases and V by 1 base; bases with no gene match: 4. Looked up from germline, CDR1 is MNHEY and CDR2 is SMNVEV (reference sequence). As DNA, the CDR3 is TGTGCCAGCAGTTTATGGAGTAGCGGGAGCTCCTACGAGCAGTACTTC. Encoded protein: CASSLWSSGSSYEQYF.

This CDR3 reads CASSTNYEQYF. The CDR3 DNA follows: TGTGCCAGCAGTACTAACTACGAGCAGTACTTC. This chain joins TRBV12-3 or TRBV12-4 and TRBJ2-7; D uncertain. V was trimmed by 5 bases and J by 3 bases, leaving 5 bases between them. The CDR3 is made up of 11 amino acids.

The CDR3 nucleotides are TGTGCCACCAGTGACCGGACAGAGGGGGAGACCCAGTACTTC. Translation gives CATSDRTEGETQYF. J is TRBJ2-5 and V is TRBV24-1, with D possibly matching TRBD1 (6 bases). V lost 4 bases, J lost 5 bases, and 13 bases lay in between. This CDR3 has 14 amino acids. Germline V gene data show CDR1 as KGHDR and CDR2 as SFDVKD.

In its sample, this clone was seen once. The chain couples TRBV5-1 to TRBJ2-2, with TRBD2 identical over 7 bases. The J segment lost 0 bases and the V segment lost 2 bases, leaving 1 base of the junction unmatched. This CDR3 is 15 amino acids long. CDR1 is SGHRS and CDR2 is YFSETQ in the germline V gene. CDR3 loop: CASSLSGTNTGELFF. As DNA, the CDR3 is TGCGCCAGCAGCTTAAGCGGGACGAACACCGGGGAGCTGTTTTTT. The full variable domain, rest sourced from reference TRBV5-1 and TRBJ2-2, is KAGVTQTPRYLIKTRGQQVTLSCSPISGHRSVSWYQQTPGQGLQFLFEYFSETQRNKGNFPGRFSGRQFSNSRSEMNVSTLELGDSALYLCASSLSGTNTGELFFGEGSRLTVL.

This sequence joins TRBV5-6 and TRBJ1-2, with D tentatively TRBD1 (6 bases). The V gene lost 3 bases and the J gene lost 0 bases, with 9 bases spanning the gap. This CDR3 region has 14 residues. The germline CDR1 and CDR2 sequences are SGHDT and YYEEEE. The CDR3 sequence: CASSSTGSNYGYTF. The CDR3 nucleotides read TGTGCCAGCAGCTCGACAGGATCTAACTATGGCTACACCTTC.

CDR3: CASSEQGSYNSPLHF. The CDR3 coding sequence is TGTGCCAGCAGTGAGCAGGGTAGCTATAATTCACCCCTCCACTTT. The chain is built from TRBV2 and TRBJ1-6; perhaps TRBD1 as D (5 bases). There are 15 residues in the CDR3. With 3 bases removed from V and 3 bases from J, the gap between germline ends came to 9 bases. Germline assignment: CDR1 SNHLY and CDR2 FYNNEI. Using reference TRBV2 and TRBJ1-6 for the parts outside the CDR3, the full variable domain is EPEVTQTPSHQVTQMGQEVILRCVPISNHLYFYWYRQILGQKVEFLVSFYNNEISEKSEIFDDQFSVERPDGSNFTLKIRSTKLEDSAMYFCASSEQGSYNSPLHFGNGTRLTVT.

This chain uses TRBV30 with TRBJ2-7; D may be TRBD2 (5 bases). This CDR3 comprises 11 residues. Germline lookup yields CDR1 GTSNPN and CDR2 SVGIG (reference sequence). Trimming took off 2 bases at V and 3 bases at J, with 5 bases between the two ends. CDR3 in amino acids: CAWSRDYEQYF. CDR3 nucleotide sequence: TGTGCCTGGAGTCGGGACTACGAGCAGTACTTC.

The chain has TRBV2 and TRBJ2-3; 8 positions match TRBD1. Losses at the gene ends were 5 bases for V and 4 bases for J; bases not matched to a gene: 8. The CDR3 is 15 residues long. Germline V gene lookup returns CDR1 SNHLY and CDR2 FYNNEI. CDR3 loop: CASSTDRGEADTQYF. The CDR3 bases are TGTGCCAGCAGTACTGACAGGGGTGAGGCAGATACGCAGTATTTT.

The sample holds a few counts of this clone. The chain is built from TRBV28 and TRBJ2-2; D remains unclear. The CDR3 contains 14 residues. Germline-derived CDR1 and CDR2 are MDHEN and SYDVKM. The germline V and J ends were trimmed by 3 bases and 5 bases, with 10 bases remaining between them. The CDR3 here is CASSFLPGTGELFF. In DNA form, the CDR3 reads TGTGCCAGCAGTTTCCTCCCGGGTACCGGGGAGCTGTTTTTT.

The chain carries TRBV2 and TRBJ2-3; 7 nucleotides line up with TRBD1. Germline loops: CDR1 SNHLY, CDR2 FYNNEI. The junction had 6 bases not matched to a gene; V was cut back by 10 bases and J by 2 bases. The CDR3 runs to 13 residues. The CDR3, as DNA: TGTGCCACGGCGACAGGGCTCACAGATACGCAGTATTTT. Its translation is CATATGLTDTQYF.

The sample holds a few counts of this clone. The CDR3 protein is CASSTLSDTQYF. The CDR3 DNA follows: TGTGCCAGTAGTACCCTATCAGATACGCAGTATTTT. V usage is TRBV19 and J usage is TRBJ2-3; no firm D call. Deletions cut 4 bases from V and 4 bases from J, with 6 bases between. The CDR3 sequence is 12 residues long. CDR1 LNHDA and CDR2 SQIVND come from the germline V gene (reference sequence).

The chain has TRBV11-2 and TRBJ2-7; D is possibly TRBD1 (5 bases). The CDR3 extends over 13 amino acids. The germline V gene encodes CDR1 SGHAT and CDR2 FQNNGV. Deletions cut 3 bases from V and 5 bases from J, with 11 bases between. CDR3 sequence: CASSLERGDEQYF. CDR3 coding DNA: TGTGCCAGCAGCTTGGAAAGGGGCGACGAGCAGTACTTC.

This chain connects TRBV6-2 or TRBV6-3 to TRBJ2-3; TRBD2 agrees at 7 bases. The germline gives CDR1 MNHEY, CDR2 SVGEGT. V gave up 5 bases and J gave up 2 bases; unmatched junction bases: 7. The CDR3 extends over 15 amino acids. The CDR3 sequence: CASSRPGTNTDTQYF. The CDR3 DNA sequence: TGTGCCAGCAGTAGACCCGGGACTAACACAGATACGCAGTATTTT.

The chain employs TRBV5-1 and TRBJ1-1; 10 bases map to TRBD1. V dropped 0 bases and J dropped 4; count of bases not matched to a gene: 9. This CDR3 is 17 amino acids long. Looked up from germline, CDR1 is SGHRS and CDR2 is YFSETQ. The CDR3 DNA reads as TGCGCCAGCAGCTTGGGTCCATCCGGGACAGGGGCCACTGAAGCTTTCTTT. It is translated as CASSLGPSGTGATEAFF. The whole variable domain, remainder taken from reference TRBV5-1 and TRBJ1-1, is KAGVTQTPRYLIKTRGQQVTLSCSPISGHRSVSWYQQTPGQGLQFLFEYFSETQRNKGNFPGRFSGRQFSNSRSEMNVSTLELGDSALYLCASSLGPSGTGATEAFFGQGTRLTVV.

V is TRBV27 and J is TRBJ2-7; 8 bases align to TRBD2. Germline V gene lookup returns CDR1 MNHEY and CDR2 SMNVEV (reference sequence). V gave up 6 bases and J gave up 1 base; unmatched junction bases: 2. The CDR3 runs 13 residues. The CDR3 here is CASRAGESYEQYF. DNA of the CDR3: TGTGCCAGCAGAGCGGGGGAGTCCTACGAGCAGTACTTC.

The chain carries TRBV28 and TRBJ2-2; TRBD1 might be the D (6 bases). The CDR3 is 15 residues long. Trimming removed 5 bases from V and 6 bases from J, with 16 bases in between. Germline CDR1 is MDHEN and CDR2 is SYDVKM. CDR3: CASSETGGRAGELFF. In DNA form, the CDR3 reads TGTGCCAGCAGTGAGACAGGAGGTCGTGCCGGGGAGCTGTTTTTT.

The CDR3 protein is CASSEIQGNEQYF. DNA for the CDR3: TGTGCCAGCAGTGAAATTCAGGGAAACGAGCAGTACTTC. This rearrangement joins TRBV2 to TRBJ2-7, with D perhaps TRBD1 (5 bases). V gave up 2 bases and J gave up 5 bases, with 10 bases separating them. CDR3 length: 13 residues. The germline V gene has CDR1 SNHLY and CDR2 FYNNEI.

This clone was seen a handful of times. CDR3 residues: CAWEGGSNSPLHF. The CDR3 nucleotides are TGTGCCTGGGAAGGAGGGAGCAATTCACCCCTCCACTTT. The rearrangement uses TRBV30 and TRBJ1-6; D ambiguous. Trimming removed 5 bases at V and 7 bases at J, with 12 bases between. Germline CDR1 and CDR2: GTSNPN and SVGIG (reference sequence). The CDR3 is made up of 13 amino acids.

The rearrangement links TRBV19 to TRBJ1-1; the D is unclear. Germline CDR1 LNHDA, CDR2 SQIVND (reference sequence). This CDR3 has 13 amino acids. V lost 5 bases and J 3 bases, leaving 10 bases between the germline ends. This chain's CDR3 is CASSELVYTEAFF. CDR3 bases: TGTGCCAGTAGTGAGTTGGTTTACACTGAAGCTTTCTTT. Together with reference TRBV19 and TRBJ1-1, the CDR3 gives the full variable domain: DGGITQSPKYLFRKEGQNVTLSCEQNLNHDAMYWYRQDPGQGLRLIYYSQIVNDFQKGDIAEGYSVSREKKESFPLTVTSAQKNPTAFYLCASSELVYTEAFFGQGTRLTVV.

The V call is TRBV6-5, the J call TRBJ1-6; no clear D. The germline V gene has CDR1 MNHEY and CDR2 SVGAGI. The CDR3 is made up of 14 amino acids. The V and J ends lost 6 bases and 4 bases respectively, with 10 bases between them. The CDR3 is CASSPGRYNSPLHF. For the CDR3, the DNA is TGTGCCAGCAGCCCCGGGAGGTATAATTCACCCCTCCACTTT.